The source of this TCR beta chain is a study of control samples from healthy donors and cancer patients. Germline CDR1 SGHRS, CDR2 YFSETQ. Germline trimming cut 4 bases from V and 2 bases from J; bases unmatched to any gene: 4. There are 14 residues in the CDR3. Method: immunoSEQ multiplex PCR; TCRdb's copy keeps in-frame clones and lacks some. The table lists around 85,000 clones, roughly 91% of them singletons, with less than 8.5% in the top ten. This TCR was sampled from a woman aged 55-69 years in good health. The V and J genes are TRBV5-1 and TRBJ2-3; 7 positions match TRBD2. The sequenced material came from blood. The CDR3 sequence is CASSRGGSTDTQYF. The CDR3 nucleotides read TGCGCCAGCAGCCGCGGGGGTTCCACAGATACGCAGTATTTT.